Given below is one T cell receptor (beta chain) in context. Its antigen is currently unknown. Germline V lookup: CDR1 SGHRS, CDR2 YFSETQ. The V gene lost 3 bases and the J gene lost 9 bases, with 12 bases spanning the gap. The length of the CDR3 is 13 residues. The record originates from a study of cytomegalovirus exposure and HLA in healthy donors. With 60 Vbeta and 13 Jbeta primers, the PCR was carried out. Here immunoSEQ multiplex PCR was the method, and the copy in TCRdb shows in-frame clones only, minus some. The sample consists of roughly 200,000 clones, 70% to 90% of them appearing once. General observations from the study: A later analysis appeared to link common viral pathogens to several of the most significant clusters. The study flagged about 150 TCR beta chains as cytomegalovirus-associated.

The chain has TRBV5-1 and TRBJ2-2; no reliable D call. The sequence was collected from a woman in her twenties or thirties in good health and CMV-seronegative. The sequenced sample consisted of PBMCs. In DNA form, the CDR3 reads TGCGCCAGCAGCTCAGACAACCTAAGGGAGCTGTTTTTT. Residues: CASSSDNLRELFF.